The T cell receptor beta chain described here comes from a study of OX40 agonist ivuxolimab in advanced cancers. Overall study context: Of the participants, around 43% had some prior anti-PD-1, anti-PD-L1 or anti-CTLA-4 therapy, which was allowed. One hepatocellular carcinoma and a couple of cutaneous melanoma patients partially responded. Study-wide results and limits: Among the lowest peripheral clonal expansion occurred in 0.1-3.0 mg/kg partial responders.

V lost 5 bases, J lost 0 bases, and 8 bases lay in between. Germline V gives CDR1 SGHVS, CDR2 FNYEAQ. The length of the CDR3 is 14 residues. Sequencing was performed with immunoSEQ multiplex PCR; in TCRdb, only in-frame clones are kept and a portion is missing. The table lists approximately 87,000 clones, 88% of them singletons, with over 4% in the top ten. As for this clone: Antigen unknown.

This TCR was sampled from an adult with an advanced solid tumor such as melanoma, head and neck, liver or kidney cancer. The source was CD4+ or CD8+ T cells sorted from blood, collected in a trial of the OX40 agonist ivuxolimab. The chain recombines TRBV7-6 with TRBJ2-1; D gene uncertain. The CDR3 DNA sequence: TGTGCCAGCAGCCTAGACGGCTCCTACAATGAGCAGTTCTTC. Protein product: CASSLDGSYNEQFF.